Presented here are 29 T cell receptor beta chains from one specimen sequenced in a study of spatial heterogeneity in lung cancer. One entry per CDR3 protein, called by TCRdb with MiXCR from the 5' RACE reads. The sample lists about 4,000 distinct CDR3 sequences; approximately 25% were seen once. The time point is: sample taken at primary tumor resection. Antigens for these TCRs are unknown. Points from the study as a whole: Expanded alpha and beta TCR counts within tumors tracked tumor mutation counts.

The specimen was lung tumor tissue, collected at surgery. These receptors came from a male donor with early-stage non-small cell lung cancer.

As regards this clonotype: As an off-target read in a library built for alpha chains, this beta chain has a frequency of little significance. Here the CDR3 DNA reads TGCAGTGCTAGAGTTCAGGGCGATCAGCCCCAGCATTTT. The encoded protein is CSARVQGDQPQHF. The V gene is TRBV20-1, the J gene TRBJ1-5; the D gene is possibly TRBD1 (5 bases). Germline loops: CDR1 DFQATT, CDR2 SNEGSKA (reference sequence). The V gene lost 1 base and the J gene lost 5 bases, with 9 bases spanning the gap. CDR3 length equals 13 residues.

This clonotype was detected ten times or more. A library prepared for alpha chains yielded this beta chain as an off-target read; its size is of little meaning. The chain has TRBV27 and TRBJ1-5; D is undetermined. The CDR3 totals 13 residues. Germline V gene sequence: CDR1 MNHEY, CDR2 SMNVEV (reference sequence). Trimming took off 5 bases at V and 6 bases at J, with 11 bases between the two ends. The CDR3 loop is CASSPLWPQPQHF. Here the CDR3 DNA reads TGTGCCAGCAGTCCCCTTTGGCCTCAGCCCCAGCATTTT.

This clonotype was counted between two and nine times. In a library made to pick up alpha chains, this beta chain is a stray read with a size that means little. The chain is built from TRBV20-1 and TRBJ1-6; D is ambiguous. CDR3 length: 16 residues. Trimming left V 1 base short and J 9 bases short, with 19 bases between. Per the germline V gene, CDR1 is DFQATT and CDR2 is SNEGSKA (reference sequence). The CDR3 reads CSARGLEESQRSPLHF. The CDR3 DNA reads TGCAGTGCTAGAGGGTTAGAGGAATCCCAACGTTCACCCCTCCACTTT.

In this sample, this clonotype is medium-sized. In a library made to pick up alpha chains, this beta chain is a stray read with a size that means little. The chain combines TRBV28 with TRBJ1-4; D remains unclear. CDR1 is MDHEN, CDR2 SYDVKM, per germline. V was pared by 3 bases and J by 4 bases, with 9 bases between. The CDR3 covers 14 residues. Written as DNA, the CDR3 is TGTGCCAGCAGTTTTCCCAGGAGTAATGAAAAACTGTTTTTT. The encoded protein is CASSFPRSNEKLFF. Complete variable domain (other parts from reference TRBV28 and TRBJ1-4): DVKVTQSSRYLVKRTGEKVFLECVQDMDHENMFWYRQDPGLGLRLIYFSYDVKMKEKGDIPEGYSVSREKKERFSLILESASTNQTSMYLCASSFPRSNEKLFFGSGTQLSVL.

This clonotype has only a few counts. With the library built for alpha chains, this beta chain is off target and its frequency is not meaningful. The V and J genes are TRBV28 and TRBJ2-1; 7 bases are shared with TRBD2. Losses at the gene ends were 2 bases for V and 0 bases for J; bases not matched to a gene: 4. Germline values: CDR1 MDHEN, CDR2 SYDVKM. The CDR3 totals 16 residues. The CDR3 DNA sequence: TGTGCCAGCAGTTTAATCGGCGGGAGCTCCTACAATGAGCAGTTCTTC. As protein: CASSLIGGSSYNEQFF.

Within the sample, this clonotype is medium-sized. This beta chain appears as a stray read in a library generated for alpha chains; its size is not informative. The chain couples TRBV4-1 to TRBJ1-1; D not certain. Trimming took off 0 bases at V and 7 bases at J, with 18 bases between the two ends. Germline V gene data show CDR1 as MGHRA and CDR2 as YSYEKL. The CDR3 has 16 amino acids. The CDR3 DNA follows: TGCGCCAGCAGCCAAGAGGGCTTCAAAGATGCCGGTGAAGCTTTCTTT. Amino acid sequence: CASSQEGFKDAGEAFF.

In its sample, this clonotype ranks as medium-sized. Found in a library prepared for alpha chains, this beta chain is an off-target read, and its abundance has little meaning. This sequence joins TRBV5-6 and TRBJ2-5; tentative D call: TRBD2 (7 bases). The CDR3 totals 14 residues. The germline V gene encodes CDR1 SGHDT and CDR2 YYEEEE. The V end was cut by 5 bases, the J end by 4 bases, with 15 bases between. CDR3 nucleotides: TGTGCCAGCAGGTTTCAGGGAGGGGGAGAGACCCAGTACTTC. It yields the protein CASRFQGGGETQYF.

On this clonotype itself: This beta chain is off target for a library built for alpha chains, so its abundance means little. The V call is TRBV12-3 or TRBV12-4, the J call TRBJ2-4; D tentatively fits TRBD1 or TRBD2 (6 bases each). Trimming removed 4 bases at V and 3 bases at J, with 19 bases between. The CDR3 is made up of 17 amino acids. The CDR3 reads CASSYVWGALGKNIQYF. The DNA for the CDR3 is TGTGCCAGCAGTTACGTTTGGGGGGCGTTAGGCAAAAACATTCAGTACTTC.

In the case of this clonotype: The library was designed around alpha chains, so this beta chain is a stray read whose abundance carries little weight. The CDR3 bases are TGTGCCACCAGCAGGGGGTTTGCCTCTGGAAACACCATATATTTT. This encodes CATSRGFASGNTIYF. This chain links TRBV15 with TRBJ1-3; D gene ambiguous. CDR1 and CDR2 from the germline V gene are LNHNV and YYDKDF (reference sequence). Trimming cost V 3 bases and J 0 bases, with 9 bases left between them. The CDR3 has 15 amino acids.

This clonotype is medium-sized (0.01 to 0.1%). Being off target in a library aimed at alpha chains, this beta chain has a size of little meaning. This chain connects TRBV3-1 to TRBJ1-6, with a weak D call TRBD1 (5 bases). V gave up 0 bases and J gave up 9 bases, with 9 bases separating them. The germline V gene encodes CDR1 LGHDT and CDR2 YNNKEL (reference sequence). This CDR3 is built from 14 residues. Here the CDR3 DNA reads TGTGCCAGCAGCCAAGAAGGGAGGGGTTCACCCCTCCACTTT. The encoded protein is CASSQEGRGSPLHF. The full variable domain, its missing parts supplied by reference TRBV3-1 and TRBJ1-6, is DTAVSQTPKYLVTQMGNDKSIKCEQNLGHDTMYWYKQDSKKFLKIMFSYNNKELIINETVPNRFSPKSPDKAHLNLHINSLELGDSAVYFCASSQEGRGSPLHFGNGTRLTVT.

Many counts were recorded for this clonotype. In a library made to pick up alpha chains, this beta chain is a stray read with a size that means little. The chain has TRBV2 and TRBJ1-5; no clear D gene. V lost 3 bases to trimming and J lost 1 base, with 7 bases between them. The length of the CDR3 is 14 residues. Germline V gives CDR1 SNHLY, CDR2 FYNNEI. CDR3 sequence: CASSDNKSNQPQHF. The CDR3, as DNA: TGTGCCAGCAGTGATAATAAGAGCAATCAGCCCCAGCATTTT.

By sample share, this clonotype is large. This beta chain lies outside the target of a library built for alpha chains; its clone size means little. The chain links TRBV4-1 to TRBJ1-6; 7 nucleotides agree with TRBD1. Germline V CDR1 and CDR2: MGHRA, YSYEKL. The CDR3 covers 17 residues. After removal of 0 bases from V and 5 bases from J, the junction contained 7 bases not matched to a gene. CDR3 protein: CASSQERSGTDNSPLHF. CDR3 bases: TGCGCCAGCAGCCAAGAAAGATCCGGGACAGATAATTCACCCCTCCACTTT.

This clonotype qualifies as medium-sized (0.01 to 0.1%). Found in a library prepared for alpha chains, this beta chain is an off-target read, and its abundance has little meaning. The V call is TRBV4-2, the J call TRBJ2-6; 7 bases agree with TRBD1. With V trimmed by 3 bases and J by 2 bases, 10 bases remained unmatched. Germline-derived CDR1 and CDR2 are LGHNA and YNFKEQ. This CDR3 comprises 18 residues. CDR3 in amino acids: CASSQYRGLSAGANVLTF. The CDR3 DNA sequence: TGTGCCAGCAGCCAGTACAGGGGCCTCTCAGCTGGGGCCAACGTCCTGACTTTC.

In this sample, this clonotype is medium-sized. The library was built for alpha chains, so this beta chain is an off-target read and its size means little. The chain links TRBV5-1 to TRBJ2-5, with D possibly being TRBD1 (6 bases). This CDR3 has 13 amino acids. Germline V gives CDR1 SGHRS, CDR2 YFSETQ. Deletions cut 4 bases from V and 5 bases from J, with 12 bases between. The CDR3 region is CASSPGHVETQYF. CDR3 in DNA: TGCGCCAGCAGCCCGGGACACGTCGAGACCCAGTACTTC.

By proportion, this clonotype is medium-sized. For a library built for alpha chains, this beta chain is a stray read; little rests on its size. The chain has TRBV6-6 and TRBJ1-1; D uncertain. CDR1 is MNHNY and CDR2 is SVGAGI in the germline V gene (reference sequence). The CDR3 runs to 14 residues. V was shortened by 0 bases and J by 4 bases, with 9 bases between the two germline ends. The CDR3 DNA reads as TGTGCCAGCAGTTACTCAGACTCGGGCACTGAAGCTTTCTTT. It codes for CASSYSDSGTEAFF.

To note about this clonotype: As an off-target read in a library built for alpha chains, this beta chain has a frequency of little significance. The chain links TRBV12-3 or TRBV12-4 to TRBJ1-5; TRBD1 is a possible D gene (6 bases). The V end lost 6 bases, the J end lost 6 bases, and 12 bases lay between the germline ends. This CDR3 comprises 13 residues. The CDR3 reads CASSPSGAQPQHF. Here the CDR3 DNA reads TGTGCCAGCAGCCCCTCAGGGGCTCAGCCCCAGCATTTT.

For this clonotype: For a library built for alpha chains, this beta chain is a stray read; little rests on its size. The chain recombines TRBV5-6 with TRBJ2-1; D gene uncertain. V lost 7 bases, J lost 0 bases, and 23 bases lay in between. Germline V CDR1 and CDR2: SGHDT, YYEEEE. This CDR3 contains 18 residues. The CDR3 sequence is CASDLTPSGQYSYNEQFF. DNA of the CDR3: TGTGCCAGCGACTTGACTCCCAGTGGGCAGTACTCCTACAATGAGCAGTTCTTC.

In regard to this clonotype: Because this beta chain is a stray read in a library intended to capture alpha chains, its abundance should not be given much weight. The chain couples TRBV4-2 to TRBJ1-6; D ambiguous. V dropped 0 bases and J dropped 12 bases, with 12 bases sitting between them. CDR3 length equals 14 residues. CDR1 is LGHNA, CDR2 YNFKEQ, per germline. The CDR3 DNA follows: TGTGCCAGCAGCCAAGATCTAAAAGGCCGACCCCTCCACTTT. It translates to CASSQDLKGRPLHF.

In the case of this clonotype: A library prepared for alpha chains yielded this beta chain as an off-target read; its size is of little meaning. This sequence joins TRBV7-2 and TRBJ2-7, with 8 bases fitting TRBD2. Germline CDR1 and CDR2: SGHTA and FQGNSA. The V and J ends lost 1 base and 4 bases, in that order; junction bases with no gene match: 6. The CDR3 totals 15 residues. The DNA for the CDR3 is TGTGCCAGCAGCTTAGTGTCTAGCGGGTATTACGAGCAGTACGTC. Protein sequence: CASSLVSSGYYEQYV.

This clonotype was seen more than once but under ten times. This beta chain turned up in a library designed for alpha chains; as an off-target read, its abundance says little. V is TRBV6-1 and J is TRBJ2-3; possibly TRBD1 for D (6 bases). Germline lookup yields CDR1 MNHNS and CDR2 SASEGT. There are 17 residues in the CDR3. Trimming left V 1 base short and J 1 base short, with 15 bases between. The CDR3 DNA sequence: TGTGCCAGCAGTGAAGGGTTAGGGGGACGGGGCACAGATACGCAGTATTTT. This codes for CASSEGLGGRGTDTQYF.

This clonotype is medium-sized in the sample. This beta chain was picked up by a library intended for alpha chains and is off target, so its count carries little meaning. The chain couples TRBV5-6 to TRBJ2-2, with D possibly matching TRBD1 (6 bases). V lost 4 bases and J 4 bases, leaving 11 bases between the germline ends. CDR1 is SGHDT and CDR2 is YYEEEE in the germline V gene. CDR3 length: 14 amino acids. This CDR3 reads CASSGRQVTGELFF. The CDR3 region has the DNA TGTGCCAGCAGCGGCAGACAGGTCACCGGGGAGCTGTTTTTT.

About this clonotype itself: Within a library made for alpha chains, this beta chain is off target, and its count is uninformative. V gene TRBV19 combines with J gene TRBJ1-5; D not resolved. Per germline, CDR1 LNHDA and CDR2 SQIVND (reference sequence). The ends were cut back, 3 bases at V and 4 bases at J, with 16 bases in the middle. The CDR3 consists of 16 residues. The CDR3 region is CASSIRRETANQPQHF. In DNA form, the CDR3 reads TGTGCCAGTAGTATTCGGAGGGAAACAGCAAATCAGCCCCAGCATTTT.

With respect to this clonotype: Little can be read into the size of this beta chain, an off-target read in a library designed for alpha chains. V usage is TRBV11-2 and J usage is TRBJ1-1, with no clear D. The germline V gene has CDR1 SGHAT and CDR2 FQNNGV. V lost 1 base, J lost 4 bases, and 10 bases lay in between. This CDR3 has 14 residues. The CDR3 nucleotides are TGTGCCAGCAGCTTAGCTGGGCTGGGCACTGAAGCTTTCTTT. Its protein product is CASSLAGLGTEAFF.

This clonotype was seen repeatedly, ten times or more. This beta chain is a stray sequence in a library constructed for alpha chains; its clone size is not meaningful. J is TRBJ1-5 and V is TRBV10-3, with D perhaps TRBD1 (5 bases). V was shortened by 2 bases and J by 5 bases, with 10 bases between the two germline ends. The CDR3 is 14 residues long. Germline CDR1 is ENHRY and CDR2 is SYGVKD. The CDR3 region is CAISEGREHQPQHF. The DNA for the CDR3 is TGTGCCATCAGTGAGGGCAGGGAGCATCAGCCCCAGCATTTT.

In this sample, this clonotype is medium-sized. Since it is a stray read in a library aimed at alpha chains, this beta chain has a size that is not meaningful. The chain links TRBV20-1 to TRBJ2-4; D call uncertain. Per germline, CDR1 DFQATT and CDR2 SNEGSKA (reference sequence). The CDR3 sequence is 14 residues long. V was cut by 5 bases and J by 0 bases, with 11 bases left in between. This chain's CDR3 is CSAPPPLAKNIQYF. The CDR3 coding sequence is TGCAGTGCTCCTCCTCCCCTAGCCAAAAACATTCAGTACTTC.

Comments on this clonotype: This beta chain is a stray sequence in a library constructed for alpha chains; its clone size is not meaningful. This chain connects TRBV7-9 to TRBJ1-4; no reliable D call. Per the germline V gene, CDR1 is SEHNR and CDR2 is FQNEAQ (reference sequence). The ends were cut back, 5 bases at V and 3 bases at J, with 10 bases in the middle. The CDR3 contains 14 residues. The CDR3 nucleotides read TGTGCCAGCAGCCCAGGAAGAGCTAATGAAAAACTGTTTTTT. This encodes CASSPGRANEKLFF.

This clonotype was counted many times. This beta chain lies outside the target of a library built for alpha chains; its clone size means little. V usage is TRBV29-1 and J usage is TRBJ1-1, with 7 positions matching TRBD1. Per the germline V gene, CDR1 is SQVTM and CDR2 is ANQGSEA. V lost 5 bases, J lost 2 bases, and 2 bases stayed unmatched. There are 12 residues in the CDR3. The CDR3 DNA is TGCAGCGTTCGGGACAGTAACACTGAAGCTTTCTTT. Residues: CSVRDSNTEAFF.

To note about this clonotype: Because this beta chain is a stray read in a library intended to capture alpha chains, its abundance should not be given much weight. V gene TRBV29-1 combines with J gene TRBJ2-2, with 7 bases matching TRBD2. Per the germline V gene, CDR1 is SQVTM and CDR2 is ANQGSEA. The J segment lost 1 base and the V segment lost 7 bases, leaving 12 bases of the junction unmatched. CDR3 size: 16 residues. CDR3: CSATASSGLNTGELFF. CDR3 DNA: TGCAGCGCCACCGCCTCTAGCGGCTTGAACACCGGGGAGCTGTTTTTT.

This clonotype was found many times. In a library made to pick up alpha chains, this beta chain is a stray read with a size that means little. CDR3 sequence reads: CASSLALGQYGYTF. The CDR3, as DNA: TGCGCCAGCAGCTTGGCCCTAGGACAGTATGGCTACACCTTC. This chain uses TRBV5-1 with TRBJ1-2; the D gene is possibly TRBD1 (6 bases). The CDR3 totals 14 residues. Germline assignment: CDR1 SGHRS and CDR2 YFSETQ. V shed 0 bases and J shed 5 bases, with 11 bases lying between them.